This note documents a single T cell receptor beta chain sequence. Its antigen is unknown. This CDR3 has 14 residues. Trimming left V 1 base short and J 4 bases short, with 10 bases between. The germline gives CDR1 SEHNR, CDR2 FQNEAQ (reference sequence). The data stem from a study of PD-1 blockade in classical Hodgkin lymphoma. Each patient's relapse followed autologous stem cell transplantation, and brentuximab vedotin exposure varied. Findings and caveats of the study: Complete responders' diversity at baseline resembled that of newly diagnosed patients. TCR diversity at baseline was reported to be reduced in newly diagnosed patients relative to healthy donors.

Clones were read by immunoSEQ multiplex PCR, and TCRdb kept only the in-frame ones, dropping some. The table lists fewer than 65,000 clones, around 89% of them singletons. The J gene is TRBJ1-1, the V gene TRBV7-9; no firm D call. The sample in question was peripheral blood mononuclear cells (PBMCs), obtained at baseline. This TCR came from a human donor with classical Hodgkin lymphoma. Here the CDR3 reads CASSLGKVGTEAFF. The CDR3 DNA reads TGTGCCAGCAGCTTAGGGAAGGTCGGCACTGAAGCTTTCTTT.